This T cell receptor (beta chain) appears in the sequencing data of a study of blood T cell repertoires in COVID-19 (TCRdb year 2020). Concerning the study at large: Samples from collaborators originated in the United States, Italy and Spain and spanned both the acute and convalescent phases of COVID-19. A de-identified subject ID, COVID-19 status, age in years and sex were almost always included in the sample metadata. The samples were drawn from two sources: the first 160 participants of the ongoing ImmuneRACE study, and approximately 1,300 subjects contributed by 6 global collaborators. The repertoires were released in a freely available public database intended as a resource for research on the immune response to SARS-CoV-2. The material from the prospective study consisted of cDNA or gDNA derived from T cells, B-cell-depleted T cells, or PBMCs. The dataset comprised deeply sampled blood TCRbeta repertoires from subjects exposed to, actively infected with, or recovered from COVID-19. Where available, HLA class I and class II types were taken from metadata supplied by the sample provider and were not determined by assay-based typing. Study-wide findings and limitations: The quantity of clinical and demographic metadata differed by source and by participant and was supplied without curation.

Samples from volunteer blood donors who had recovered from COVID-19 were contributed by a second Seattle source. The collaborating institutions used their own protocols to collect whole blood in K2EDTA tubes. For TCRbeta analysis, collaborator samples were shipped as frozen whole blood, as isolated PBMCs, or as DNA extracted from either sample type. The immunoSEQ Assay, a bias-controlled multiplex PCR, was used to amplify TCRbeta CDR3 regions from genomic DNA. The study's own analysis went as follows. The number of nucleated cells in each sample was estimated by amplification of reference gene primers within the assay. Sequence reads were collapsed and filtered to measure the absolute abundance of every unique TCRbeta CDR3 rearrangement. For each sample, productive Simpson clonality was calculated as the square root of Simpson's diversity index over productive rearrangements. TCRdb took this table from immuneACCESS and kept in-frame rearrangements with V and J called. Such tables lack part of the clones; where checked against another copy, unresolved V genes explain under half of the gap, and the rest is unexplained. V, J and clone size were drawn from that table, and D and trimming were deduced from the DNA. Present in this sample are roughly 250,000 clones, approximately 89% of which were seen just once. The ten largest make up approximately 9.8% of the sample.

With respect to this clone: This receptor's antigen is unknown. One end of the junction fails to match germline, which may point to a read error.

Sample: peripheral blood. The TCR originated in a man aged 40-49 years who had recovered from COVID-19.

The nucleotide sequence is TGTGCCAGCAGTCACTCCCTAGCGGGGGGGCCGAATGAGCAGTTCTTC. Its protein is CASSHSLAGGPNEQFF. The receptor chain draws on TRBV6-5 and TRBJ2-1, with 12 middle bases fitting TRBD2. The CDR3 numbers 16 residues from cysteine through phenylalanine. The CDR3 DNA has 48 bases and is translated from base 1. CDR1 and CDR2 were assigned from the germline V gene as MNHEY and SVGAGI.